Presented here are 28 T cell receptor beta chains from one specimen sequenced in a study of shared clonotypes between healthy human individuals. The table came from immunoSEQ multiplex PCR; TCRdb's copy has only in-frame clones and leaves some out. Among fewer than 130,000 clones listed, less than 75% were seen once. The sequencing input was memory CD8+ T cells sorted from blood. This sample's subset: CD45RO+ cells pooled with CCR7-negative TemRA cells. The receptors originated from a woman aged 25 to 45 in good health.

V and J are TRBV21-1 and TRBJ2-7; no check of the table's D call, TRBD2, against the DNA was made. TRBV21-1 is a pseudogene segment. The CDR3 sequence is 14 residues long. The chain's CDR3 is CASTGKPSSYEQYF. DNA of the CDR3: TGTGCCAGCACGGGGAAACCAAGCTCCTACGAGCAGTACTTC.

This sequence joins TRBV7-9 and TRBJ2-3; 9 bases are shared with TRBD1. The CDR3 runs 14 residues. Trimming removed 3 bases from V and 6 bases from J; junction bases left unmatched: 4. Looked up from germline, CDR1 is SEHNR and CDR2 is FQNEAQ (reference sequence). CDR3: CASSFQTGGDTQYF. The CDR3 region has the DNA TGTGCCAGCAGCTTCCAGACAGGGGGTGATACGCAGTATTTT.

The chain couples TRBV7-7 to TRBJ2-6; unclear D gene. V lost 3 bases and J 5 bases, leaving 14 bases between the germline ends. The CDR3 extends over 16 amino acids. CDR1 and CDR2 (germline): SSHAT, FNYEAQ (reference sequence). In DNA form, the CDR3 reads TGTGCCAGCAGCTTCCATACACAAAGTCGGGCCAACGTCCTGACTTTC. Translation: CASSFHTQSRANVLTF.

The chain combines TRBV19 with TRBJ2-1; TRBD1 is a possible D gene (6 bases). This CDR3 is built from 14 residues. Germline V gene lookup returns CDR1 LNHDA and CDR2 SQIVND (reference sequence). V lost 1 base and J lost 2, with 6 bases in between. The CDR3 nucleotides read TGTGCCAGTAGTATAGGGACAGCCTACAATGAGCAGTTCTTC. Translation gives CASSIGTAYNEQFF.

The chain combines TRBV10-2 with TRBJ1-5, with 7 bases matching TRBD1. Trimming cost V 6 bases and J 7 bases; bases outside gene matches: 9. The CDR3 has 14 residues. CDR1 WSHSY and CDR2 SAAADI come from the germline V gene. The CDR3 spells CASRPGQVTQPQHF. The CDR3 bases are TGCGCCAGCAGACCCGGACAGGTCACGCAGCCCCAGCATTTT.

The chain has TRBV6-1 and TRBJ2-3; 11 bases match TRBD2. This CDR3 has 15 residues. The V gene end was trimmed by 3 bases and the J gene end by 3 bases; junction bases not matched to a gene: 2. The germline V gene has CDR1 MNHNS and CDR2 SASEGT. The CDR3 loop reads CASSDLAGGTDTQYF. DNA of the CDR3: TGTGCCAGCAGTGACTTAGCGGGAGGGACAGATACGCAGTATTTT.

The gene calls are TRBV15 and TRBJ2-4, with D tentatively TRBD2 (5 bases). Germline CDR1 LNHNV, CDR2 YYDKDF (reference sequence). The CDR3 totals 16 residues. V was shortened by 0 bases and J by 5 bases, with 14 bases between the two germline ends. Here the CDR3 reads CATSREVGAGENIQYF. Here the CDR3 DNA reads TGTGCCACCAGCAGAGAGGTGGGAGCAGGAGAAAACATTCAGTACTTC.

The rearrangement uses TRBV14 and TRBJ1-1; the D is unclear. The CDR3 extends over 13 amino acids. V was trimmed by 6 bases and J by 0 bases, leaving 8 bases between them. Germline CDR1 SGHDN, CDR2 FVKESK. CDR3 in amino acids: CASSQAVNTEAFF. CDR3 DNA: TGTGCCAGCAGTCAGGCTGTGAACACTGAAGCTTTCTTT. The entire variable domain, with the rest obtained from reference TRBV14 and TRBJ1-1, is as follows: EAGVTQFPSHSVIEKGQTVTLRCDPISGHDNLYWYRRVMGKEIKFLLHFVKESKQDESGMPNNRFLAERTGGTYSTLKVQPAELEDSGVYFCASSQAVNTEAFFGQGTRLTVV.

The CDR3 spells CASSEMAGGTYEQYF. The CDR3 DNA follows: TGTGCCAGCAGTGAAATGGCGGGAGGGACCTACGAGCAGTACTTC. The genes are TRBV2 and TRBJ2-7; 9 nucleotides match TRBD2. V was pared by 2 bases and J by 2 bases, with 4 bases of the junction left unmatched. This CDR3 contains 15 residues. Germline values: CDR1 SNHLY, CDR2 FYNNEI.

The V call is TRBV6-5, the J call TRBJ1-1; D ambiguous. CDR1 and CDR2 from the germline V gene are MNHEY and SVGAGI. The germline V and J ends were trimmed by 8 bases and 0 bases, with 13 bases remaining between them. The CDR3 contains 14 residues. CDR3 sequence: CASSVGSMNTEAFF. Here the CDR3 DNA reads TGTGCCAGCTCGGTGGGCAGTATGAACACTGAAGCTTTCTTT.

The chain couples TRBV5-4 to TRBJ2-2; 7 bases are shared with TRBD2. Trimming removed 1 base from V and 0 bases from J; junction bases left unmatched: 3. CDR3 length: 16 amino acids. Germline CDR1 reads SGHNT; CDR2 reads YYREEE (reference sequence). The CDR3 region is CASSLFSGSNTGELFF. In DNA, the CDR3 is TGTGCCAGCAGCTTGTTTAGCGGGTCGAACACCGGGGAGCTGTTTTTT.

For the CDR3, the DNA is TGTGCCAGCAGCTTAGGGAGGACAGGAAGCTCCTACAATGAGCAGTTCTTC. It translates to CASSLGRTGSSYNEQFF. The chain employs TRBV7-8 and TRBJ2-1; the match to TRBD1 covers 7 bases. With V trimmed by 1 base and J by 0 bases, 6 bases remained unmatched. This CDR3 spans 17 amino acids. Germline CDR1 and CDR2: SGHVS and FQNEAQ.

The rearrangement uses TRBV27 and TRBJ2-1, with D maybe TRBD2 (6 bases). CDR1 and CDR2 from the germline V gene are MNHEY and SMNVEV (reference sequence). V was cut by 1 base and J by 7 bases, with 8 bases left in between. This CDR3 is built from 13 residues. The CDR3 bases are TGTGCCAGCAGTTTATATGCGGGGAATGAGCAGTTCTTC. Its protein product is CASSLYAGNEQFF.

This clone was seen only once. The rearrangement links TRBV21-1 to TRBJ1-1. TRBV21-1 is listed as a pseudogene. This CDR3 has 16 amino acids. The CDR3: CASRLTIATNRTEAFF. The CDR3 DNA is TGTGCCAGCAGACTAACGATAGCTACAAATCGCACTGAAGCTTTCTTT.

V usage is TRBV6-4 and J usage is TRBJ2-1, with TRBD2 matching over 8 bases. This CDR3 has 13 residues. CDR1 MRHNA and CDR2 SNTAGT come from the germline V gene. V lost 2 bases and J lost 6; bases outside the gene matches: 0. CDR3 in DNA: TGTGCCAGCAGTGACGGGACTAGCAATGAGCAGTTCTTC. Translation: CASSDGTSNEQFF.

This chain's CDR3 is CSVVDFGYTF. CDR3 coding DNA: TGCAGCGTTGTAGATTTTGGCTACACCTTC. This rearrangement joins TRBV29-1 to TRBJ1-2, with D unclear. V gave up 4 bases and J gave up 7 bases, with 7 bases separating them. Per the germline V gene, CDR1 is SQVTM and CDR2 is ANQGSEA. The CDR3 sequence is 10 residues long.

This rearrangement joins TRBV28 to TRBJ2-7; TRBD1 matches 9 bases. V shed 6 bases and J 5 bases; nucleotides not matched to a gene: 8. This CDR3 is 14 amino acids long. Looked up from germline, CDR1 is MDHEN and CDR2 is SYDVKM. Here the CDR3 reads CASSLGTGTDEQYF. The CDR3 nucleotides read TGTGCCAGCAGCCTCGGGACAGGGACCGACGAGCAGTACTTC.

The CDR3 loop reads CASSTRLAGGPSSYNEQFF. In nucleotides, the CDR3 is TGTGCCAGCAGTACCCGACTAGCGGGAGGACCGAGCTCCTACAATGAGCAGTTCTTC. This chain links TRBV28 with TRBJ2-1; 13 positions match TRBD2. The CDR3 covers 19 residues. V lost 5 bases to trimming and J lost 0 bases; unmatched junction nucleotides: 10. In germline, CDR1 is MDHEN, CDR2 SYDVKM.

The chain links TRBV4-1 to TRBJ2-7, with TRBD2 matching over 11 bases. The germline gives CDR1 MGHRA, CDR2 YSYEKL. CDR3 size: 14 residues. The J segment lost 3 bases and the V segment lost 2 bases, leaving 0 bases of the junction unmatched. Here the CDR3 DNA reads TGCGCCAGCAGCCAAACTAGCGGGAGCTACGAGCAGTACTTC. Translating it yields CASSQTSGSYEQYF.

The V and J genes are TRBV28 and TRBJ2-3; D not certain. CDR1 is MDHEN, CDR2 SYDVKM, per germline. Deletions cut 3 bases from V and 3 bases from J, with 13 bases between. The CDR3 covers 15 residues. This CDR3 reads CASSFQIGRTDTQYF. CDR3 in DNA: TGTGCCAGCAGTTTCCAAATCGGCCGGACAGATACGCAGTATTTT.

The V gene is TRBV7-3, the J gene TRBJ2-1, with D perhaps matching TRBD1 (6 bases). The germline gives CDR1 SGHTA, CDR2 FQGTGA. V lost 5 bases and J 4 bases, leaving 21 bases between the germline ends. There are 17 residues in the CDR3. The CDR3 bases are TGTGCCAGCAGCCGCTCGCCGGAGACAGGCCCTTACAATGAGCAGTTCTTC. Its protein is CASSRSPETGPYNEQFF.

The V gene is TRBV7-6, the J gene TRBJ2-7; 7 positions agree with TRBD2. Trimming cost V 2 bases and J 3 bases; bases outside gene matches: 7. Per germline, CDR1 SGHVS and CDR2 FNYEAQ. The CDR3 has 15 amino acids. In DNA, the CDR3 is TGTGCCAGCAGCTTAAAAACTAGCGACATCTACGAGCAGTACTTC. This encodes CASSLKTSDIYEQYF.

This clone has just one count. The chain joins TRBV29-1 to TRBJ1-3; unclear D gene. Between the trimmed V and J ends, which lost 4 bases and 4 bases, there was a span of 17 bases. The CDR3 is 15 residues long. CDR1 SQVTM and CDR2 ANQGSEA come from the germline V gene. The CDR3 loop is CSVVDVGKSGNTIYF. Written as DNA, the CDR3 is TGCAGCGTTGTAGATGTCGGGAAAAGCGGAAACACCATATATTTT.

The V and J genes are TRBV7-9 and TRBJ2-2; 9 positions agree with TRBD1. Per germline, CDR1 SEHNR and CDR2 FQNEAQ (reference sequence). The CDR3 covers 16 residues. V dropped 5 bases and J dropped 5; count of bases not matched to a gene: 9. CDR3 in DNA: TGTGCCAGCAGCCCCTGGACAGGGGACCTTACCGGGGAGCTGTTTTTT. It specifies CASSPWTGDLTGELFF.

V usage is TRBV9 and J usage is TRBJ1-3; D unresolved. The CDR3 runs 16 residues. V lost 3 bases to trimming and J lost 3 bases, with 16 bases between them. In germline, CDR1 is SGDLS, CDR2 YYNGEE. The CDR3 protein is CASSGLDGGDGNTIYF. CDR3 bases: TGTGCCAGCAGCGGTTTGGACGGAGGAGATGGAAACACCATATATTTT.

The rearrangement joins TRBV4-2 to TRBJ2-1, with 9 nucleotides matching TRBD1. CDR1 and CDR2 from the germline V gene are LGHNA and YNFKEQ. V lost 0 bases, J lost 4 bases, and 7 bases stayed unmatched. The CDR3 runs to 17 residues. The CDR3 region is CASSQDSGTGLYNEQFF. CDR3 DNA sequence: TGTGCCAGCAGCCAAGATAGTGGGACAGGGCTATACAATGAGCAGTTCTTC.

In nucleotides, the CDR3 is TGTGCCAGCAGCCAACAGGGGTACACTGAAGCTTTCTTT. Translated: CASSQQGYTEAFF. V and J are TRBV14 and TRBJ1-1; weak D call: TRBD1 (6 bases). The CDR3 loop spans 13 amino acids. Trimming removed 2 bases at V and 3 bases at J, with 7 bases between. Germline V gene lookup returns CDR1 SGHDN and CDR2 FVKESK.

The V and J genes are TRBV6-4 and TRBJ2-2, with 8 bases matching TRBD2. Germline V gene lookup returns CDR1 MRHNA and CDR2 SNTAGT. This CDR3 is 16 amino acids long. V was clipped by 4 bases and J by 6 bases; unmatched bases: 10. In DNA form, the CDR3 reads TGTGCCAGCAGTGCCGAACCGGGACTAGGTGCCGGGGAGCTGTTTTTT. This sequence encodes CASSAEPGLGAGELFF.